Listed below are T cell receptor beta chains from one sample, sequenced in a study of graft-versus-host responses after intestinal transplantation. Repertoires were generated with immunoSEQ multiplex PCR, while TCRdb's copy carries only in-frame clones and drops some. The profile shows some 85,000 clones, around 86% of them singletons. For these TCRs, the target antigens are not known. Sequencing was performed on unstimulated CD8+ T cells sorted from spleen or lymph node cells, taken before transplant. Receptors were obtained from a human donor who was the organ donor for an intestinal transplant. The CDR3 runs from the conserved cysteine through the conserved F or W. The order of the fields is D gene, clone size, J gene, V gene, CDR3 DNA, CDR3 protein. A D gene is named only where the DNA matches it firmly. Only some rows state a clone size, as once, few, many or a class for expanded clones.

D gene: -
clone size: -
J gene: TRBJ2-3
V gene: TRBV6-5
CDR3 DNA: TGTGCCAGCAGTTACAGTATCAAGGGGGGCCTAGATACGCAGTATTTT
CDR3 protein: CASSYSIKGGLDTQYF

D gene: TRBD1
clone size: -
J gene: TRBJ1-6
V gene: TRBV4-1
CDR3 DNA: TGCGCCAGCAGCCAAGAGCCCCCGGGGACAGCCACACCCCTCCACTTT
CDR3 protein: CASSQEPPGTATPLHF

D gene: -
clone size: -
J gene: TRBJ2-5
V gene: TRBV5-1
CDR3 DNA: TGCGCCAGCAGCTTTTTTTCAGGACAAGAGACCCAGTACTTC
CDR3 protein: CASSFFSGQETQYF

D gene: -
clone size: -
J gene: TRBJ2-1
V gene: TRBV25-1
CDR3 DNA: TGTGCCAGCAGTGACCTTATTCGGGGCAGCTCCTACAATGAGCAGTTCTTC
CDR3 protein: CASSDLIRGSSYNEQFF

D gene: -
clone size: few
J gene: TRBJ1-6
V gene: TRBV2
CDR3 DNA: TGTGCCCCCCCCAGTGCTCACCACTTT
CDR3 protein: CAPPSAHHF

D gene: -
clone size: few
J gene: TRBJ1-3
V gene: TRBV13
CDR3 DNA: TGTGCCAGCAGCGGCTCTGGAAACACCATATATTTT
CDR3 protein: CASSGSGNTIYF

D gene: -
clone size: -
J gene: TRBJ2-7
V gene: TRBV18
CDR3 DNA: TGTGCCAGCTCACCTAAGGGTCGATTCTCCTACGAGCAGTACTTC
CDR3 protein: CASSPKGRFSYEQYF

D gene: -
clone size: -
J gene: TRBJ2-7
V gene: TRBV5-1
CDR3 DNA: TGCGCCAGCAGCCCCGTCGGGGTCTACGAGCAGTACTTC
CDR3 protein: CASSPVGVYEQYF

D gene: -
clone size: -
J gene: TRBJ1-1
V gene: TRBV5-4
CDR3 DNA: TGTGCCAGCAGCCCCAGAGGGGGCACTGAAGCTTTCTTT
CDR3 protein: CASSPRGGTEAFF

D gene: -
clone size: -
J gene: TRBJ1-1
V gene: TRBV27
CDR3 DNA: TGTGCCAGCACTCCCTTGGGCCTGAACACTGAAGCTTTCTTT
CDR3 protein: CASTPLGLNTEAFF

D gene: TRBD2
clone size: -
J gene: TRBJ2-7
V gene: TRBV4-1
CDR3 DNA: TGCGCCAGCAGCCCTCAAATAGCGGGATCCTACGAGCAGTACTTC
CDR3 protein: CASSPQIAGSYEQYF

D gene: -
clone size: -
J gene: TRBJ2-1
V gene: TRBV5-6
CDR3 DNA: TGTGCCAGCAGCCTAGGTTCCATGGGGAAACTACACCCGAACAATGAGCAGTTCTTC
CDR3 protein: CASSLGSMGKLHPNNEQFF

D gene: TRBD1
clone size: -
J gene: TRBJ1-2
V gene: TRBV6-1
CDR3 DNA: TGTGCCAGCAGTGAAGCGCACAGGGGAGAGACAAACTATGGCTACACCTTC
CDR3 protein: CASSEAHRGETNYGYTF

D gene: -
clone size: once
J gene: TRBJ1-1
V gene: TRBV5-1
CDR3 DNA: TGCGCCAGCAGGCACGGGTCGAGAGGAGGGGACACTGAAGCTTTCTTT
CDR3 protein: CASRHGSRGGDTEAFF

D gene: TRBD1
clone size: -
J gene: TRBJ1-2
V gene: TRBV5-5
CDR3 DNA: TGTGCCAGCAGCCCCCGCCCGGGACAGATCTTCTATGGCTACACCTTC
CDR3 protein: CASSPRPGQIFYGYTF

D gene: -
clone size: once
J gene: TRBJ1-1
V gene: TRBV19
CDR3 DNA: TGTGCCAGTAGTATCGCTCCCGGACAGTCTGAAGCTTTCTTT
CDR3 protein: CASSIAPGQSEAFF

D gene: -
clone size: -
J gene: TRBJ2-3
V gene: TRBV2
CDR3 DNA: TGTGCCAGCAGTGGTCGGGCCAGGACTAGCACAGATACGCAGTATTTT
CDR3 protein: CASSGRARTSTDTQYF

D gene: TRBD1
clone size: once
J gene: TRBJ2-5
V gene: TRBV7-9
CDR3 DNA: TGTGCCAGCAGCTTATTTGCGGAGAGGACAGGGCGGCCTCAAGAGACCCAGTACTTC
CDR3 protein: CASSLFAERTGRPQETQYF

D gene: -
clone size: -
J gene: TRBJ1-1
V gene: TRBV16
CDR3 DNA: TGTGCCAGCAGCCGTCTCGAGGGGGGGGCCGATGGGACTGAAGCTTTCTTT
CDR3 protein: CASSRLEGGADGTEAFF

D gene: TRBD2
clone size: -
J gene: TRBJ2-5
V gene: TRBV7-7
CDR3 DNA: TGTGCCAGCAGCCGGACTAGCCAAGAGACCCAGTACTTC
CDR3 protein: CASSRTSQETQYF

D gene: -
clone size: -
J gene: TRBJ1-5
V gene: TRBV5-6
CDR3 DNA: TGTGCCAGCAGCTATGGGGGGCAGGCTCAGCCCCAGCATTTT
CDR3 protein: CASSYGGQAQPQHF

D gene: -
clone size: -
J gene: TRBJ1-1
V gene: TRBV6-5
CDR3 DNA: TGTGCCAGCAGTTCAAATGGGGGAGGGTTGGGCACTGAAGCTTTCTTT
CDR3 protein: CASSSNGGGLGTEAFF

D gene: -
clone size: -
J gene: TRBJ2-3
V gene: TRBV10-1
CDR3 DNA: TGCGCCAGCAGCCTTGGTAGCGGCACAGATACGCAGTATTTT
CDR3 protein: CASSLGSGTDTQYF

D gene: -
clone size: many
J gene: TRBJ2-7
V gene: TRBV10-2
CDR3 DNA: TGCGCCAGCAGTGACTCCGGATATTCCTACGAGCAGTACTTC
CDR3 protein: CASSDSGYSYEQYF

D gene: TRBD1
clone size: once
J gene: TRBJ1-4
V gene: TRBV11-2
CDR3 DNA: TGTGCCAGCAGCCCCGAACAGGGGGCGGGTGAAAAACTGTTTTTT
CDR3 protein: CASSPEQGAGEKLFF

D gene: -
clone size: -
J gene: TRBJ2-7
V gene: TRBV5-1
CDR3 DNA: TGCGCCAGCAAACTGACATCCTCCTACGAGCAGTACTTC
CDR3 protein: CASKLTSSYEQYF

D gene: -
clone size: -
J gene: TRBJ2-7
V gene: TRBV5-5
CDR3 DNA: TGTGCCAGCAGCGGCCAGGCCTACGAGCAGTACTTC
CDR3 protein: CASSGQAYEQYF

D gene: -
clone size: once
J gene: TRBJ1-2
V gene: TRBV19
CDR3 DNA: TGTGCCAGTAGTATACCCCCCAGGAGGAATGGCTACACCTTC
CDR3 protein: CASSIPPRRNGYTF

D gene: -
clone size: -
J gene: TRBJ1-4
V gene: TRBV7-9
CDR3 DNA: TGTGCCAGCAGCCCCCCCGACCACAGGGACCAACTGTTTTTT
CDR3 protein: CASSPPDHRDQLFF

D gene: -
clone size: -
J gene: TRBJ1-5
V gene: TRBV4-1
CDR3 DNA: TGCGCCAGCAGCCAAGGTATGGGAAAAGGCAATCAGCCCCAGCATTTT
CDR3 protein: CASSQGMGKGNQPQHF

D gene: -
clone size: -
J gene: TRBJ2-7
V gene: TRBV6-6
CDR3 DNA: TGTGCCAGCAGTTACTGGGCGGGGAGCTACGAGCAGTACTTC
CDR3 protein: CASSYWAGSYEQYF

D gene: -
clone size: -
J gene: TRBJ2-7
V gene: TRBV27
CDR3 DNA: TGTGCCAGCAGTTTGGGGGAGGGGGCCGTCGAGCAGTACTTC
CDR3 protein: CASSLGEGAVEQYF

D gene: TRBD2
clone size: -
J gene: TRBJ2-7
V gene: TRBV13
CDR3 DNA: TGTGCCAGCAGCATGGGACTAGCGGGGGGCCAAGGCTCCTACGAGCAGTACTTC
CDR3 protein: CASSMGLAGGQGSYEQYF

D gene: -
clone size: -
J gene: TRBJ1-3
V gene: TRBV29-1
CDR3 DNA: TGCAGCGTTGATGGATGGGGCACCATATATTTT
CDR3 protein: CSVDGWGTIYF

D gene: -
clone size: -
J gene: TRBJ1-6
V gene: TRBV6-1
CDR3 DNA: TGTGCCAGCAGTTATGGTGGCAGCCATTCACCCCTCCACTTT
CDR3 protein: CASSYGGSHSPLHF

D gene: -
clone size: -
J gene: TRBJ2-5
V gene: TRBV5-1
CDR3 DNA: TGCGCCAGCACGAAGGGGGAGACCCAGTACTTC
CDR3 protein: CASTKGETQYF

D gene: TRBD2
clone size: once
J gene: TRBJ2-3
V gene: TRBV5-1
CDR3 DNA: TGCGCCAGCAGCACGTTACCGCTAGCGGGGGGGCTGCGGATCACAGATACGCAGTATTTT
CDR3 protein: CASSTLPLAGGLRITDTQYF

D gene: -
clone size: -
J gene: TRBJ2-1
V gene: TRBV7-2
CDR3 DNA: TGTGCCAGCAAGACTTATTCGTCAGACTCCTACAATGAGCAGTTCTTC
CDR3 protein: CASKTYSSDSYNEQFF

D gene: -
clone size: -
J gene: TRBJ2-7
V gene: TRBV7-9
CDR3 DNA: TGTGCCAGCAGCTTTGGGCAGGAGTGGGTCTCAGACGAGCAGTACTTC
CDR3 protein: CASSFGQEWVSDEQYF